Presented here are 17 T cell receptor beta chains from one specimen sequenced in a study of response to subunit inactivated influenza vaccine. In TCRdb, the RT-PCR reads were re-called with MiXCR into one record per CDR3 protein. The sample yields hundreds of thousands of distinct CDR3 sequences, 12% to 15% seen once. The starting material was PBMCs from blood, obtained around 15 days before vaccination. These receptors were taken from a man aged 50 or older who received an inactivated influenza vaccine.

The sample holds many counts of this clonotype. CDR3 DNA: TGTGCCAGCAGACCGGACAGGGGCTGGGCAGATACGCAGTATTTT. Protein sequence: CASRPDRGWADTQYF. The chain links TRBV7-2 to TRBJ2-3, with 9 bases matching TRBD1. Germline V gene data show CDR1 as SGHTA and CDR2 as FQGNSA. The V gene end was trimmed by 6 bases and the J gene end by 4 bases; junction bases not matched to a gene: 8. CDR3 length equals 15 residues.

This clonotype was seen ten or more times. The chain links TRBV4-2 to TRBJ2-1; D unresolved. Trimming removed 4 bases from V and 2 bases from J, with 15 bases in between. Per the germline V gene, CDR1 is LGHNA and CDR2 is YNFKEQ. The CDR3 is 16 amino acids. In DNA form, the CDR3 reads TGTGCCAGCAGCCCTACGGGCGGAGCACCCTACAATGAGCAGTTCTTC. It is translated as CASSPTGGAPYNEQFF.

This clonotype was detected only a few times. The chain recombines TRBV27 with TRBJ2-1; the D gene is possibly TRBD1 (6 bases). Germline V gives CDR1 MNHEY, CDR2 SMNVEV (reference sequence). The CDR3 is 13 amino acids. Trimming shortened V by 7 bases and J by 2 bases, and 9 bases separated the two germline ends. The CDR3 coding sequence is TGTGCCAGCATCCGGGACACCTACAATGAGCAGTTCTTC. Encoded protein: CASIRDTYNEQFF.

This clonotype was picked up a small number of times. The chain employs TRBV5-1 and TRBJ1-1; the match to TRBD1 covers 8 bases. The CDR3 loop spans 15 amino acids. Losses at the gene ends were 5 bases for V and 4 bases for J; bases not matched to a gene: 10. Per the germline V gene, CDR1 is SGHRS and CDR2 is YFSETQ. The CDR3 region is CASSPGQGMGTEAFF. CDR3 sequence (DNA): TGCGCCAGCAGTCCTGGACAGGGAATGGGCACTGAAGCTTTCTTT.

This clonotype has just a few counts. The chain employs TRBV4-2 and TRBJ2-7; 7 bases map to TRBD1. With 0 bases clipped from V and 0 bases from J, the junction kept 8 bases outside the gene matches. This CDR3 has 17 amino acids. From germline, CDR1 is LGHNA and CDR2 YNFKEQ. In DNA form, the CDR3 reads TGTGCCAGCAGCCAAGAGATCCGGGACAGCAACTCCTACGAGCAGTACTTC. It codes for CASSQEIRDSNSYEQYF.

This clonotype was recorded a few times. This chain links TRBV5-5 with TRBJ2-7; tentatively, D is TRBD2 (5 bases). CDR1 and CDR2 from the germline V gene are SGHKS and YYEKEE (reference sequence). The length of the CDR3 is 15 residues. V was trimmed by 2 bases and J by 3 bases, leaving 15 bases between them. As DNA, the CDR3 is TGTGCCAGCAGCTTCGGAGGAGCGGAGAACTACGAGCAGTACTTC. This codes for CASSFGGAENYEQYF.

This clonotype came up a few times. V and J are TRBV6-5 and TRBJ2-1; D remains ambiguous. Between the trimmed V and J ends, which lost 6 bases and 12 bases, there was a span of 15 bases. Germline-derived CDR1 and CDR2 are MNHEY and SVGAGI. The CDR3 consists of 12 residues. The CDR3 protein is CASRSPLDRQFF. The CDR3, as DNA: TGTGCCAGCAGATCCCCCCTTGACCGGCAGTTCTTC.

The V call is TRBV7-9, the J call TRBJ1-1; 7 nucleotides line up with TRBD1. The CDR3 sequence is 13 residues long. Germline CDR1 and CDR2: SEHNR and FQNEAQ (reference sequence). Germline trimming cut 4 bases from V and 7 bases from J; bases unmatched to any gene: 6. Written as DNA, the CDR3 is TGTGCCAGCAGCTCACTAGGGGACAGTGAAGCTTTCTTT. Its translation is CASSSLGDSEAFF.

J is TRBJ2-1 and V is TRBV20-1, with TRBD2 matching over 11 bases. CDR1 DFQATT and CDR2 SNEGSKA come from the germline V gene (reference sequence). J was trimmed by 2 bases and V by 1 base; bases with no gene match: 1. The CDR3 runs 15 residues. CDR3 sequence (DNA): TGCAGTGCTAGAGTTAGCGGGGGGGCCTACAATGAGCAGTTCTTC. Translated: CSARVSGGAYNEQFF.

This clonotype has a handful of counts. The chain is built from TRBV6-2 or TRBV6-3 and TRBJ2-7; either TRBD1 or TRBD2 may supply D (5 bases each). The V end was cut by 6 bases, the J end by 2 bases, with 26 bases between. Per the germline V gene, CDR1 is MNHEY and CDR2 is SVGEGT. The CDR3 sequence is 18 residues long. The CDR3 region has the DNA TGTGCCAGCAGCCGATCTCTGATGGGACGTCGGGGAGCCTACGAGCAGTACTTC. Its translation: CASSRSLMGRRGAYEQYF.

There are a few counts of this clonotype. CDR3: CASSLARSYEQYF. Written as DNA, the CDR3 is TGCGCCAGCAGCTTGGCGCGGTCCTACGAGCAGTACTTC. V and J are TRBV5-1 and TRBJ2-7; D ambiguous. CDR3 length: 13 residues. The V end lost 0 bases, the J end lost 1 base, and 5 bases lay between the germline ends. Germline V lookup: CDR1 SGHRS, CDR2 YFSETQ. Full variable domain (missing parts from reference TRBV5-1 and TRBJ2-7): KAGVTQTPRYLIKTRGQQVTLSCSPISGHRSVSWYQQTPGQGLQFLFEYFSETQRNKGNFPGRFSGRQFSNSRSEMNVSTLELGDSALYLCASSLARSYEQYFGPGTRLTVT.

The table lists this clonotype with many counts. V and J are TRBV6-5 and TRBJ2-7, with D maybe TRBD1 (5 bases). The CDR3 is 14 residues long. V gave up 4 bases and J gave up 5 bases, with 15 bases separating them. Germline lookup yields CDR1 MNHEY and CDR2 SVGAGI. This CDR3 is CASSSQGAKDEQYF. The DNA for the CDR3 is TGTGCCAGCAGTTCCCAAGGGGCCAAGGACGAGCAGTACTTC.

CDR3 nucleotides: TGTGCCATCAGTCCAGCGGGGGGAACGAACACCGGGGAGCTGTTTTTT. The encoded protein is CAISPAGGTNTGELFF. The chain combines TRBV10-3 with TRBJ2-2; 9 bases fit TRBD2. Trimming cost V 5 bases and J 0 bases; bases outside gene matches: 4. The CDR3 runs 16 residues. Germline values: CDR1 ENHRY, CDR2 SYGVKD.

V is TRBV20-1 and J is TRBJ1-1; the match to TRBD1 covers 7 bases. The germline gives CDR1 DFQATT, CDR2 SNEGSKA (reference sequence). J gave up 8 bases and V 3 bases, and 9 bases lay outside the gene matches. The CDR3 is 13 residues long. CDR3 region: CSARDYRGREAFF. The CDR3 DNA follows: TGCAGTGCTAGGGATTACAGGGGCCGGGAAGCTTTCTTT.

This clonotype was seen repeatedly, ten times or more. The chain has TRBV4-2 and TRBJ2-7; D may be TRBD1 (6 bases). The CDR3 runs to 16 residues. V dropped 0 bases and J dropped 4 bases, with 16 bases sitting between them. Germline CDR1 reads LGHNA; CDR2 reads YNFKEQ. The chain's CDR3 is CASSQDWGQGSYEQYF. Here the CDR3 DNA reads TGTGCCAGCAGCCAAGATTGGGGCCAGGGGAGTTACGAGCAGTACTTC.

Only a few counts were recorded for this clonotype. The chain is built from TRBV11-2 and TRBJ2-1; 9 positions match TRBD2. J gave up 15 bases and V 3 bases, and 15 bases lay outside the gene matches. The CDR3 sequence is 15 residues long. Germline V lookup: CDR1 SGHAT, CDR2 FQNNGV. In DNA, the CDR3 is TGTGCCAGCAGCTTGGGAGGCCTAGCGGGATTTCAATGGTTCTTC. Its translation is CASSLGGLAGFQWFF.

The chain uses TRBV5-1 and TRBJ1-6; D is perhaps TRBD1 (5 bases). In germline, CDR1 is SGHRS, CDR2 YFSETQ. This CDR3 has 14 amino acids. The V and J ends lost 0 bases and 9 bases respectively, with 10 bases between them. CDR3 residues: CASSLARVSSPLHF. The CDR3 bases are TGCGCCAGCAGCTTGGCCAGGGTTTCTTCACCCCTCCACTTT.